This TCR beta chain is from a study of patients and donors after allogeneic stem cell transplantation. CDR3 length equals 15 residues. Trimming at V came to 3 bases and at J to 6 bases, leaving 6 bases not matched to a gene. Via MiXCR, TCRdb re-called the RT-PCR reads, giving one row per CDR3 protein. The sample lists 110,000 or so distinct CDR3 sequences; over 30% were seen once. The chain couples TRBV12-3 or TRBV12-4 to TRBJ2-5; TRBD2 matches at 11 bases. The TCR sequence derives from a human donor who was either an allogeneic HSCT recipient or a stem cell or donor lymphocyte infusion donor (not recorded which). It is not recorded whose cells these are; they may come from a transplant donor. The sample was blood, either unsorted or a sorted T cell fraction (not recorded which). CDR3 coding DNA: TGTGCCAGCAGTTTGGTAGCGGGAGGGCCGAAGACCCAGTACTTC. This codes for CASSLVAGGPKTQYF.